These 4 T cell receptor beta chains were all obtained from the same sample, sequenced in a study of breast tumors, draining lymph nodes, adjacent tissues. TCRdb re-called the multiplex PCR reads with MiXCR, one entry per CDR3 protein. The repertoire holds about 130,000 distinct CDR3 sequences, with about 20% as singletons. Samples came from axillary lymph nodes draining the breast cancer. The sequenced material came from axillary lymph node tissue. Receptors originate from a female donor with breast cancer. Some clones in this sample may be carry-over from other donors' samples.

Only a few counts were recorded for this clonotype. The V call is TRBV12-3 or TRBV12-4, the J call TRBJ1-4; 12 nucleotides agree with TRBD1. V gave up 5 bases and J gave up 7 bases; unmatched junction bases: 5. The CDR3 is 15 residues long. In DNA form, the CDR3 reads TGTGCCAGCAGTCGAGGGACAGGGGGCAGTGAAAAACTGTTTTTT. This codes for CASSRGTGGSEKLFF.

In its sample, this clonotype was seen many times. This chain joins TRBV19 and TRBJ2-7; D not certain. V shed 3 bases and J shed 5 bases, with 8 bases lying between them. This CDR3 contains 12 residues. The V gene's germline CDR1 is LNHDA and CDR2 SQIVND (reference sequence). Here the CDR3 reads CASSMNVNEQYF. The DNA for the CDR3 is TGTGCCAGTAGTATGAACGTCAACGAGCAGTACTTC.

In its sample, this clonotype was seen many times. V usage is TRBV20-1 and J usage is TRBJ2-5; D possibly corresponds to TRBD1 (6 bases). The CDR3 runs 13 residues. V lost 7 bases and J lost 4, with 16 bases in between. Per germline, CDR1 DFQATT and CDR2 SNEGSKA (reference sequence). Here the CDR3 DNA reads TGCAGTGACAGGGCAGGGGTATTAGAGACCCAGTACTTC. Its protein is CSDRAGVLETQYF.

This clonotype was observed many times. V and J are TRBV9 and TRBJ2-2; D is perhaps TRBD2 (7 bases). The CDR3 length is 16 residues. V lost 2 bases to trimming and J lost 5 bases, with 16 bases between them. CDR1 and CDR2 from the germline V gene are SGDLS and YYNGEE. The CDR3 DNA sequence: TGTGCCAGCAGCGTGGGGGGGGGCGGACGGACCGGGGAGCTGTTTTTT. It encodes CASSVGGGGRTGELFF.